The 15 T cell receptor beta chains below were found in one sample sequenced in a study of blood T cell repertoires in COVID-19. The protocol was immunoSEQ multiplex PCR, while the TCRdb copy is restricted to in-frame clones and leaves out a portion. The sample yields 280,000 or so clones, about 87% seen once. The sample comprised peripheral blood. The receptors originated from a woman aged 30 to 39 who had recovered from COVID-19.

The rearrangement joins TRBV28 to TRBJ1-1; TRBD1 might be the D (5 bases). Germline V gives CDR1 MDHEN, CDR2 SYDVKM. CDR3 length: 12 amino acids. V shed 2 bases and J shed 7 bases, with 8 bases lying between them. The CDR3 spells CASSLGGFEAFF. CDR3 nucleotides: TGTGCCAGCAGTTTAGGGGGGTTTGAAGCTTTCTTT.

This chain joins TRBV3-1 (or the pseudogene TRBV3-2) and TRBJ2-7; 9 positions agree with TRBD1. Germline V gene data show CDR1 as LGHDT and CDR2 as YNNKEL (reference sequence). V shed 5 bases, J shed 3 bases, and the junction held 14 bases outside the gene matches. CDR3 size: 17 residues. The CDR3 spells CASSEGTGPAGFYEQYF. As DNA, the CDR3 is TGTGCCAGCAGCGAAGGGACAGGGCCGGCGGGGTTCTACGAGCAGTACTTC.

The chain carries TRBV7-9 and TRBJ1-6; 9 nucleotides line up with TRBD1. Germline CDR1 reads SEHNR; CDR2 reads FQNEAQ (reference sequence). V gave up 4 bases and J gave up 7 bases; unmatched junction bases: 2. CDR3 length: 14 amino acids. The DNA of the CDR3 is TGTGCCAGCAGCTCGGGACAGGGAAATTCACCCCTCCACTTT. This codes for CASSSGQGNSPLHF. Variable domain in full (rest from reference TRBV7-9 and TRBJ1-6): DTGVSQNPRHKITKRGQNVTFRCDPISEHNRLYWYRQTLGQGPEFLTYFQNEAQLEKSRLLSDRFSAERPKGSFSTLEIQRTEQGDSAMYLCASSSGQGNSPLHFGNGTRLTVT.

The chain has TRBV6-6 and TRBJ2-1, with 10 bases lining up with TRBD1. J was trimmed by 7 bases and V by 5 bases; bases with no gene match: 8. This CDR3 region has 15 residues. Germline CDR1 reads MNHNY; CDR2 reads SVGAGI (reference sequence). The CDR3 DNA is TGTGCCAGCAGTCGGGACAGGGGAATCGGGAATGAGCAGTTCTTC. Translated: CASSRDRGIGNEQFF.

The rearrangement joins TRBV28 to TRBJ2-4; D perhaps matches TRBD1 (6 bases). Germline loops: CDR1 MDHEN, CDR2 SYDVKM. V lost 2 bases, J lost 2 bases, and 13 bases lay in between. This CDR3 has 16 residues. The CDR3 DNA reads as TGTGCCAGCAGTTTACCCCGGGACATAACCAAAAACATTCAGTACTTC. Translation gives CASSLPRDITKNIQYF.

The V gene is TRBV5-4, the J gene TRBJ2-3; D unresolved. There are 17 residues in the CDR3. Germline V gene data show CDR1 as SGHNT and CDR2 as YYREEE (reference sequence). Trimming took 3 bases from V and 0 from J, leaving 17 bases between them. The CDR3 here is CASSSAQRATSTDTQYF. For the CDR3, the DNA is TGTGCCAGCAGCTCCGCGCAGCGAGCGACTAGCACAGATACGCAGTATTTT.

This sequence joins TRBV7-2 and TRBJ2-7; the D gene is possibly TRBD2 (6 bases). In germline, CDR1 is SGHTA, CDR2 FQGNSA. Trimming cost V 5 bases and J 2 bases, with 13 bases left between them. There are 14 residues in the CDR3. The CDR3 DNA sequence: TGTGCCAGCAGCCCCACGGGGGAGACCTACGAGCAGTACTTC. Protein product: CASSPTGETYEQYF.

This clone occurred once. This chain uses TRBV5-6 with TRBJ2-5; no definite D call. The CDR3 has 12 amino acids. Germline V lookup: CDR1 SGHDT, CDR2 YYEEEE. Trimming removed 4 bases at V and 5 bases at J, with 9 bases between. CDR3 loop: CASSQTRETQYF. In DNA, the CDR3 is TGTGCCAGCAGCCAGACTCGGGAGACCCAGTACTTC.

The chain recombines TRBV29-1 with TRBJ2-1, with D unresolved. Trimming removed 2 bases from V and 1 base from J, with 9 bases in between. The CDR3 sequence is 14 residues long. The V gene's germline CDR1 is SQVTM and CDR2 ANQGSEA. CDR3 sequence: CSVESQESYNEQFF. The CDR3, as DNA: TGCAGCGTTGAAAGTCAGGAATCCTACAATGAGCAGTTCTTC.

The chain recombines TRBV9 with TRBJ2-7; 15 positions match TRBD2. This CDR3 comprises 17 residues. Looked up from germline, CDR1 is SGDLS and CDR2 is YYNGEE. The J segment lost 2 bases and the V segment lost 4 bases, leaving 7 bases of the junction unmatched. The CDR3 region has the DNA TGTGCCAGCAGCCCGGGACTAGCGGGGGGCTCAACCTACGAGCAGTACTTC. Translation gives CASSPGLAGGSTYEQYF. The full variable domain, rest sourced from reference TRBV9 and TRBJ2-7, is DSGVTQTPKHLITATGQRVTLRCSPRSGDLSVYWYQQSLDQGLQFLIQYYNGEERAKGNILERFSAQQFPDLHSELNLSSLELGDSALYFCASSPGLAGGSTYEQYFGPGTRLTVT.

This chain links TRBV5-4 with TRBJ2-1, with 7 bases matching TRBD2. This CDR3 is 15 amino acids long. V lost 2 bases and J lost 2; bases outside the gene matches: 4. Germline V CDR1 and CDR2: SGHNT, YYREEE (reference sequence). The CDR3 region is CASSLDRGAYNEQFF. In nucleotides, the CDR3 is TGTGCCAGCAGCTTAGATCGGGGGGCCTACAATGAGCAGTTCTTC.

This chain uses TRBV24-1 with TRBJ1-5; TRBD1 might be the D (5 bases). V lost 3 bases to trimming and J lost 7 bases, with 9 bases between them. Germline V gene sequence: CDR1 KGHDR, CDR2 SFDVKD. The CDR3 consists of 13 residues. The CDR3 region has the DNA TGTGCCACCAGTGATGGGACTCGGCAGCCCCAGCATTTT. Translation: CATSDGTRQPQHF.

The rearrangement uses TRBV5-8 and TRBJ2-3; 11 nucleotides match TRBD2. The V gene end was trimmed by 4 bases and the J gene end by 7 bases; junction bases not matched to a gene: 8. CDR1 SGHTS and CDR2 YDEGEE come from the germline V gene. The CDR3 contains 15 residues. CDR3 DNA: TGTGCCAGCAGCCCGGAGACTAGCGGGGTGAATACGCAGTATTTT. Translated: CASSPETSGVNTQYF.

The V and J genes are TRBV6-5 and TRBJ2-1; D possibly corresponds to TRBD2 (5 bases). In germline, CDR1 is MNHEY, CDR2 SVGAGI. The CDR3 is 13 residues long. V was clipped by 1 base and J by 8 bases, with 9 bases between them. In DNA, the CDR3 is TGTGCCAGCAGTTACTATCGGGGATATGAGCAGTTCTTC. Translated, it gives CASSYYRGYEQFF.

This chain links TRBV3-1 (or the pseudogene TRBV3-2) with TRBJ2-5; 12 positions agree with TRBD2. Unmatched junction bases numbered 4, after V lost 3 bases and J lost 2 bases. The CDR3 sequence is 16 residues long. Germline CDR1 and CDR2: LGHDT and YNNKEL (reference sequence). The CDR3: CASSHLAGGPQETQYF. The CDR3 bases are TGTGCCAGCAGCCATCTAGCGGGGGGGCCTCAAGAGACCCAGTACTTC.